This TCR beta chain is from a study of neoadjuvant anti-PD-1 for oral cavity cancer. Overall study context: Patients without progression got a fourth dose around day 43. Notes on the study in general: Higher pretreatment Treg/Th17 ratios tracked higher pretreatment blood clonality. PBMC Gini-index clonality exceeded responders' in non-responders post-nivolumab.

On this clone: Its antigen remains unidentified.

PBMC libraries mostly used 400 to 550 ng of input genomic DNA, with six replicates per sample. The protocol was immunoSEQ multiplex PCR, while the TCRdb copy is restricted to in-frame clones and leaves out a portion. The table has 14,000 or so clones, roughly 74% seen once. Regarding time point: after neoadjuvant nivolumab, at surgical resection. This clonotype was obtained from a person aged 40 to 85 with oral cavity squamous cell carcinoma. The sample here was PBMCs, taken after nivolumab (anti-PD-1) treatment.

The CDR3 coding sequence is TGTGCCTGGATACGGCAGAACGGGGGCAACACCGGGGAGCTGTTTTTT. Translated: CAWIRQNGGNTGELFF. This chain connects TRBV30 to TRBJ2-2; the D call may be TRBD1 or TRBD2 (6 bases each). Germline V CDR1 and CDR2: GTSNPN, SVGIG (reference sequence). V shed 4 bases and J shed 2 bases, with 17 bases lying between them. The CDR3 covers 16 residues. The entire variable domain, with the rest obtained from reference TRBV30 and TRBJ2-2, is as follows: SQTIHQWPATLVQPVGSPLSLECTVEGTSNPNLYWYRQAAGRGLQLLFYSVGIGQISSEVPQNLSASRPQDRQFILSSKKLLLSDSGFYLCAWIRQNGGNTGELFFGEGSRLTVL.